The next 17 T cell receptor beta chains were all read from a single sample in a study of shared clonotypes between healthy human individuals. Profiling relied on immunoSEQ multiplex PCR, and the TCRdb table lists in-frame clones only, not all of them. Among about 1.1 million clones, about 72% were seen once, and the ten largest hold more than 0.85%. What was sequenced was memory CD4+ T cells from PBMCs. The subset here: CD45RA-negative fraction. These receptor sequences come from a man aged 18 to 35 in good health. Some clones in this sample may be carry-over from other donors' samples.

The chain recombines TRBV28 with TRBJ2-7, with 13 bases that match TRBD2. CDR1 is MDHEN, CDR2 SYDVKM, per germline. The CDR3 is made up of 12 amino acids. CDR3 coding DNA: TGTGAAACCAAGGGACTAGCGGGGGAGCAGTACTTC. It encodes CETKGLAGEQYF.

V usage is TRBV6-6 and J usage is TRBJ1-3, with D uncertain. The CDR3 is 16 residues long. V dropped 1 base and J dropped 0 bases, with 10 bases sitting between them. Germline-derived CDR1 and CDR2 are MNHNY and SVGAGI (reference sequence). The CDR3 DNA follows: TGTGCCAGCAGTTACTTTGCGAGCAACTCTGGAAACACCATATATTTT. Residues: CASSYFASNSGNTIYF.

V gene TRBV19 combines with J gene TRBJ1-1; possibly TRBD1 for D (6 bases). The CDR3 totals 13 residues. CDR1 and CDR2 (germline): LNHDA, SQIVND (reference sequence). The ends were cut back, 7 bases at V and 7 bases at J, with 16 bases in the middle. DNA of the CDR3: TGTGCCAGTAATGACAGGCCTAATAGTGAAGCTTTCTTT. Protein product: CASNDRPNSEAFF. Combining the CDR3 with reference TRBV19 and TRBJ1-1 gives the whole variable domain DGGITQSPKYLFRKEGQNVTLSCEQNLNHDAMYWYRQDPGQGLRLIYYSQIVNDFQKGDIAEGYSVSREKKESFPLTVTSAQKNPTAFYLCASNDRPNSEAFFGQGTRLTVV.

The CDR3 DNA reads as TGCGCCAGTCGACGCCAGGGGTGGCTGAGCGCAGATACGCAGTATTTT. It codes for CASRRQGWLSADTQYF. The chain carries TRBV10-1 and TRBJ2-3; tentative D call: TRBD1 (6 bases). CDR3 length: 16 amino acids. V lost 9 bases and J 4 bases, leaving 23 bases between the germline ends. CDR1 is WNHNN, CDR2 SYGVQD, per germline (reference sequence).

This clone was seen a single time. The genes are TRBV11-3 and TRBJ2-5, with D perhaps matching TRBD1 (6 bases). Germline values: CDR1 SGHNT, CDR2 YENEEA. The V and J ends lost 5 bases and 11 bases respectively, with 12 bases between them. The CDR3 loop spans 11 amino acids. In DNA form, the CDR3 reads TGTGCCAGCAGCGACCGGGACACTCAGTACTTC. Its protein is CASSDRDTQYF. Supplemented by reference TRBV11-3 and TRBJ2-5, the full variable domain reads EAGVVQSPRYKIIEKKQPVAFWCNPISGHNTLYWYLQNLGQGPELLIRYENEEAVDDSQLPKDRFSAERLKGVDSTLKIQPAELGDSAVYLCASSDRDTQYFGPGTRLLVL.

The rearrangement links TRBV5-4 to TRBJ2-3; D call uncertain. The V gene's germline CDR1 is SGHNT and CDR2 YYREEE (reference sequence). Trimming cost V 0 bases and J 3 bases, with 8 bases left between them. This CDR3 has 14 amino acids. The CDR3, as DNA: TGTGCCAGCAGCTTGGAACAGATAACAGATACGCAGTATTTT. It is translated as CASSLEQITDTQYF.

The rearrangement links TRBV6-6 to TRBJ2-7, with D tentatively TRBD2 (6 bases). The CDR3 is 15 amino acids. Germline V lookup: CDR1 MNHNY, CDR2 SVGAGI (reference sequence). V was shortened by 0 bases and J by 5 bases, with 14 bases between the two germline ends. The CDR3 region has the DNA TGTGCCAGCAGTTACTCGACGGCGGGGCGGGACGAGCAGTACTTC. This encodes CASSYSTAGRDEQYF.

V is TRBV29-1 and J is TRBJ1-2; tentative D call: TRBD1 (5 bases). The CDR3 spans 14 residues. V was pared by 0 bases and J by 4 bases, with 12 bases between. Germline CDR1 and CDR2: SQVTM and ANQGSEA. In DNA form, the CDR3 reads TGCAGCGTTGAAGATCGGGGGAATACCTATGGCTACACCTTC. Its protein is CSVEDRGNTYGYTF.

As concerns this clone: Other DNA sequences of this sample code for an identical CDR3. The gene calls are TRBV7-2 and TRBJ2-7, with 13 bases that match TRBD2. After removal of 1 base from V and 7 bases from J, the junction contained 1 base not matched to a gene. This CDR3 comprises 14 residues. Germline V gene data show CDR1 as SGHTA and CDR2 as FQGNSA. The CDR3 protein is CASSLGTSGSEQYF. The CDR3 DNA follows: TGTGCCAGCAGCTTAGGGACTAGCGGGAGTGAGCAGTACTTC.

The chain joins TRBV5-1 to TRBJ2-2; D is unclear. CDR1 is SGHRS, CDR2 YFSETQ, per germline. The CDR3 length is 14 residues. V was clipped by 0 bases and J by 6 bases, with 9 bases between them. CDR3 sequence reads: CASSLEVGSGELFF. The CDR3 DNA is TGCGCCAGCAGCTTGGAAGTGGGATCCGGGGAGCTGTTTTTT. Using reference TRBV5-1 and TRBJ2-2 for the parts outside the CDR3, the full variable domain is KAGVTQTPRYLIKTRGQQVTLSCSPISGHRSVSWYQQTPGQGLQFLFEYFSETQRNKGNFPGRFSGRQFSNSRSEMNVSTLELGDSALYLCASSLEVGSGELFFGEGSRLTVL.

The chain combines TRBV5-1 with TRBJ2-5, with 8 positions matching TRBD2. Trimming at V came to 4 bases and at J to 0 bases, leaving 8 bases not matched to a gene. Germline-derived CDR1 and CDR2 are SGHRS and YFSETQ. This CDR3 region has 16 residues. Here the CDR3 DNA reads TGCGCCAGCAGCCAGACGACTAGCGCCAACCAAGAGACCCAGTACTTC. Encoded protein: CASSQTTSANQETQYF.

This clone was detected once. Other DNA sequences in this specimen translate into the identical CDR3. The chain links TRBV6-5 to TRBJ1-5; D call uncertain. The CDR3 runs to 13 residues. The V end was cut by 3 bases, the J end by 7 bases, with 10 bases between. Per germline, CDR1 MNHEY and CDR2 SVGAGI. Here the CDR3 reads CASSYRAGQPQHF. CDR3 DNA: TGTGCCAGCAGTTATAGAGCCGGACAGCCCCAGCATTTT.

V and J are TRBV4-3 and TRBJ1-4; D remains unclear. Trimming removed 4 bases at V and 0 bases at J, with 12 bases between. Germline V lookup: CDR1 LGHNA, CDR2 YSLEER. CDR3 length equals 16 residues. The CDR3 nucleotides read TGCGCCAGCAGCCGTGGAAGGAGTCCAACTAATGAAAAACTGTTTTTT. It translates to CASSRGRSPTNEKLFF.

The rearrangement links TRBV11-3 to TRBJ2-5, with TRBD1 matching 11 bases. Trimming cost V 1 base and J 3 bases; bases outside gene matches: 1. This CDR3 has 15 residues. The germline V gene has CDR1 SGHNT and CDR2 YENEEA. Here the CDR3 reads CASSLVGQGEETQYF. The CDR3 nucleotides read TGTGCCAGCAGCTTAGTGGGACAGGGGGAAGAGACCCAGTACTTC.

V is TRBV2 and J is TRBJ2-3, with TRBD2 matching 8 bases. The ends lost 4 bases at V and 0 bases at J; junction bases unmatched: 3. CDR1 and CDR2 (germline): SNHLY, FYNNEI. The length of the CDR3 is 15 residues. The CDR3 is CASSVPGGSTDTQYF. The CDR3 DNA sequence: TGTGCCAGCAGTGTGCCGGGAGGGAGCACAGATACGCAGTATTTT.

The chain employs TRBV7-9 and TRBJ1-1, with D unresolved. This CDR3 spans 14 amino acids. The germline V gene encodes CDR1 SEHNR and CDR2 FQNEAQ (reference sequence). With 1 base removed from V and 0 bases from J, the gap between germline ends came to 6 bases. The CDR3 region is CASSLDPMNTEAFF. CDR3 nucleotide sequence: TGTGCCAGCAGCTTAGACCCAATGAACACTGAAGCTTTCTTT. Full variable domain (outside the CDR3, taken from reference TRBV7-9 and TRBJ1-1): DTGVSQNPRHKITKRGQNVTFRCDPISEHNRLYWYRQTLGQGPEFLTYFQNEAQLEKSRLLSDRFSAERPKGSFSTLEIQRTEQGDSAMYLCASSLDPMNTEAFFGQGTRLTVV.

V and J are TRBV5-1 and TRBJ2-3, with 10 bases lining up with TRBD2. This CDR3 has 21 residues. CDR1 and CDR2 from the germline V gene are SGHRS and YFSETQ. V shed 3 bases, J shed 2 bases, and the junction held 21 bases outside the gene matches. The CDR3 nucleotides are TGCGCCAGCAGCTCCGATCAACGGACTAGCGGAGGTGTTGCGGACACAGATACGCAGTATTTT. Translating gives CASSSDQRTSGGVADTDTQYF.